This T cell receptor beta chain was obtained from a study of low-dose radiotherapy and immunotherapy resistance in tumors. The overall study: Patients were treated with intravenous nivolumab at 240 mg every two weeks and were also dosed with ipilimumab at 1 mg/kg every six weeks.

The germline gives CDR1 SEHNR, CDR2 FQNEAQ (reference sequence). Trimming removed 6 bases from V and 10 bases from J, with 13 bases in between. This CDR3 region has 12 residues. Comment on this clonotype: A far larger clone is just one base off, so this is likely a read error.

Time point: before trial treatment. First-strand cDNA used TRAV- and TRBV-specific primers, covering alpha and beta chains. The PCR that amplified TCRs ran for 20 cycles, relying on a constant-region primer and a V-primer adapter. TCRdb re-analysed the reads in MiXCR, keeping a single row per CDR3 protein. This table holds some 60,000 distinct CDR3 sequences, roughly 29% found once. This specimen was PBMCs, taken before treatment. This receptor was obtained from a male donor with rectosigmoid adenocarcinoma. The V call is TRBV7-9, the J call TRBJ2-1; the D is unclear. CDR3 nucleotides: TGTGCCAGCAGTTTAAGGTTCTACGAGCAGTTCTTC. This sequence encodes CASSLRFYEQFF.